This is a list of T cell receptor beta chains from one sample in a study of blood T cell repertoires in COVID-19. The data were produced by immunoSEQ multiplex PCR, yet TCRdb's version contains in-frame clones alone and is incomplete. The table has some 370,000 clones, nearly 90% seen once. Sequenced: peripheral blood. These receptors were obtained from a man between 18 and 29 years old with active or convalescent COVID-19. The conserved cysteine and the conserved F or W are not part of the CDR3 here. The D gene is left open where the match is weak. Size is stated for part of the rows, as once, few or many counts, or as a class when the clone is expanded.

TRBV30,NA,NA,TRBJ1-2,9,AWDRGYGYT
TRBV7-3,TRBD2,NA,TRBJ2-5,14,ASRNGTSGRKETQY
TRBV13,NA,NA,TRBJ1-2,13,ASKREGEPNYGYT
TRBV7-2,TRBD1,NA,TRBJ1-2,14,ASSPRTGHFGYGYT
TRBV9,NA,once,TRBJ1-3,14,ASSAAGTFSGNTIY
TRBV6-2/TRBV6-3,TRBD2,NA,TRBJ2-5,15,ASSYPRVAGLGETQY
TRBV3-1/TRBV3-2,TRBD2,NA,TRBJ2-5,13,ASSLSAGGGETQY
TRBV30,TRBD2,NA,TRBJ2-3,19,AWSTEIPGLVPNTHTDTQY
TRBV7-8,NA,NA,TRBJ2-6,14,ASLPIVGAWANVLT
TRBV7-3,NA,NA,TRBJ1-1,11,ASSDMEGTEAF
TRBV29-1,TRBD1,NA,TRBJ2-1,12,SARRDRGYNEQF
TRBV28,NA,NA,TRBJ1-3,13,ASSSPPGAGNTIY